Detailed here is one TCR beta chain. Investigators prepared the TCR beta libraries by applying iRepertoire HTBI primers and Arm-PCR of CDR3 regions. MiXCR, run by TCRdb on the multiplex PCR reads, gives a single entry per CDR3 protein. The sample has about 560,000 distinct CDR3 sequences, roughly 15% seen once. The sample comes from a study of regulatory T cells in long-lasting Graves disease. The V end lost 2 bases, the J end lost 4 bases, and 19 bases lay between the germline ends. This CDR3 has 18 amino acids. Germline V gene sequence: CDR1 SGHRS, CDR2 YFSETQ. The time point denotes: newly diagnosed GD, antithyroid drugs for less than 3 months. From PBMCs, RNA was extracted and then used to make the TCR library. The data were also submitted as part of a second study, on T cells in Graves' hyperthyroidism and ophthalmopathy.

This chain links TRBV5-1 with TRBJ2-6, with D maybe TRBD1 (6 bases). This specimen was peripheral blood mononuclear cells (PBMCs), taken at new diagnosis, from a patient treated with antithyroid drugs. This clonotype was sampled from a man between 18 and 29 years old with Graves disease. The DNA of the CDR3 is TGCGCCAGCAGCTTAACCATCGTAACAGGGTCCGGGGCCAACGTCCTGACTTTC. It specifies CASSLTIVTGSGANVLTF.